This T cell receptor (beta chain) was captured by sequencing in a study of T cell responses to AZD1222 COVID-19 vaccine. Trimming removed 0 bases from V and 7 bases from J, with 10 bases in between. The V gene's germline CDR1 is LGHDT and CDR2 YNNKEL (reference sequence). The CDR3 totals 14 residues. It was second doses at about 4 or about 12 weeks that were pooled. Sequencing was performed with immunoSEQ multiplex PCR; in TCRdb, only in-frame clones are kept and a portion is missing. The sample records 70,000 to 95,000 clones, 88% being singletons. Study-level findings and limits: Nearly half of the spike-specific TCRs reportedly recognize variant regions that carry no mutations.

The sample holds one count of this clone. Its antigen is undetermined. The identical CDR3 is also encoded by other nucleotide sequences in the sample. The TCR was taken from an adult who received the AZD1222 COVID-19 vaccine. The sample in question was peripheral blood, obtained 28 days after the second AZD1222 dose. The V call is TRBV3-1 (or the pseudogene TRBV3-2), the J call TRBJ1-3; D gene ambiguous. The CDR3 nucleotides are TGTGCCAGCAGCCAAGACCCCGGCCGGAACACCATATATTTT. Translation: CASSQDPGRNTIYF.